The clone carrying this TCR beta chain was seen just once. Its antigen is not known. TCRdb keeps only in-frame clones here, not all; method: immunoSEQ multiplex PCR. The repertoire has approximately 300,000 clones, more than 80% of them found once; the top ten carry around 0.84%. This entry is derived from a study of cytomegalovirus exposure and HLA in healthy donors. Study-level points and caveats: Among the CMV-associated chains, a few were confirmed in vitro as specific for CMV antigens. Overall, around 150 TCR beta chains were annotated as cytomegalovirus-associated.

This CDR3 spans 14 amino acids. CDR1 MNHEY and CDR2 SVGAGI come from the germline V gene. V lost 5 bases, J lost 5 bases, and 15 bases lay in between. The sequenced sample was PBMCs. This sequence joins TRBV6-5 and TRBJ1-2; D is undetermined. The receptor comes from a woman aged 18-29 years in good health and CMV-seronegative. This CDR3 reads CASSAWRGSYGYTF. The CDR3 DNA reads TGTGCCAGCAGTGCCTGGCGCGGCTCTTATGGCTACACCTTC.